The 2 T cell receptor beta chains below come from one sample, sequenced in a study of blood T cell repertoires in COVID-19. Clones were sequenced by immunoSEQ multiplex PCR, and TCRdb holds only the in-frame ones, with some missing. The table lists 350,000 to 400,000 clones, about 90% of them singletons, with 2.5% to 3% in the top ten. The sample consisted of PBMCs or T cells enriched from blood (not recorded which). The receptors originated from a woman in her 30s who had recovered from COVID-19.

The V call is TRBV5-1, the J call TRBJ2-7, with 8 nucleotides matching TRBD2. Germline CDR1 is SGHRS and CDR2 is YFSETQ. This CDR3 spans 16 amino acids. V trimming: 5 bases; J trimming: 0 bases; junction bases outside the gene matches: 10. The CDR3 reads CASSRQGGGYSYEQYF. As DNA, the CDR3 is TGCGCCAGCAGTCGGCAGGGCGGGGGGTACTCCTACGAGCAGTACTTC.

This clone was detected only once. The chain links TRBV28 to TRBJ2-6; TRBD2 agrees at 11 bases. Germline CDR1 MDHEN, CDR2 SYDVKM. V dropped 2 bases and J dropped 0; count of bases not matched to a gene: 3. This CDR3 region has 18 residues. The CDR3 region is CASSLTSGSFSGANVLTF. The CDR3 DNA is TGTGCCAGCAGTTTAACTAGCGGGAGCTTCTCTGGGGCCAACGTCCTGACTTTC.